These 11 T cell receptor beta chains were sequenced from one sample in a study of human T cells and chemical hapten exposure. As to time point: patch test 3, about 24 weeks after DPC sensitization. Treatment described: therapeutic diphenylcyclopropenone sensitization with weekly scalp DPC. TCRdb analysed the RACE reads with MiXCR anew, one entry per CDR3 protein. The sample yields approximately 60,000 distinct CDR3 sequences, approximately 11% seen once. This specimen consisted of whole blood, obtained in connection with sensitization to the hapten diphenylcyclopropenone (DPC). The receptors originated from a woman aged 30 to 39 with alopecia areata. Some clones in this sample may be carry-over from other donors' samples.

The V gene is TRBV10-3, the J gene TRBJ1-3; D unclear. CDR3 length: 16 amino acids. V lost 1 base, J lost 5 bases, and 15 bases lay in between. Germline CDR1 reads ENHRY; CDR2 reads SYGVKD. The CDR3 loop reads CAISELAVNPRNTIYF. The CDR3 DNA follows: TGTGCCATCAGTGAGTTGGCAGTCAACCCACGAAACACCATATATTTT.

This clonotype showed up just a few times. J is TRBJ2-1 and V is TRBV5-4, with D tentatively TRBD2 (5 bases). Germline values: CDR1 SGHNT, CDR2 YYREEE (reference sequence). V shed 0 bases and J shed 8 bases, with 15 bases lying between them. The CDR3 totals 15 residues. The CDR3 spells CASSLGGRWAYEQFF. The CDR3 DNA sequence: TGTGCCAGCAGCTTGGGCGGGCGTTGGGCCTATGAGCAGTTCTTC. Complete variable domain (other parts from reference TRBV5-4 and TRBJ2-1): ETGVTQSPTHLIKTRGQQVTLRCSSQSGHNTVSWYQQALGQGPQFIFQYYREEENGRGNFPPRFSGLQFPNYSSELNVNALELDDSALYLCASSLGGRWAYEQFFGPGTRLTVL.

There are a few counts of this clonotype. The chain carries TRBV28 and TRBJ1-6; 10 bases are a match to TRBD1. The germline gives CDR1 MDHEN, CDR2 SYDVKM. The CDR3 extends over 14 amino acids. Unmatched junction bases numbered 3, after V lost 6 bases and J lost 7 bases. The CDR3 nucleotides read TGTGCCAGCAGGCCGGGACAGGGGAATTCACCCCTCCACTTT. It codes for CASRPGQGNSPLHF.

The genes are TRBV28 and TRBJ2-7; 7 bases fit TRBD2. The CDR3 is made up of 12 amino acids. The J segment lost 7 bases and the V segment lost 11 bases, leaving 11 bases of the junction unmatched. Germline values: CDR1 MDHEN, CDR2 SYDVKM. The CDR3 protein is CAGGTTYGEQYF. The CDR3 bases are TGTGCCGGTGGGACTACCTATGGGGAGCAGTACTTC.

V and J are TRBV2 and TRBJ2-7, with 16 bases matching TRBD2. Germline V gene lookup returns CDR1 SNHLY and CDR2 FYNNEI. The V gene end was trimmed by 4 bases and the J gene end by 1 base; junction bases not matched to a gene: 4. The CDR3 loop spans 17 amino acids. Here the CDR3 DNA reads TGTGCCAGCAGTGGGGGACTAGCGGGAGGGATTTCCTACGAGCAGTACTTC. It yields the protein CASSGGLAGGISYEQYF.

This clonotype was seen at least ten times. The rearrangement uses TRBV7-2 and TRBJ2-3; 7 positions agree with TRBD2. The germline gives CDR1 SGHTA, CDR2 FQGNSA. J lost 5 bases, V lost 0 bases, and 5 bases had no gene match. CDR3 length equals 15 residues. The CDR3 is CASSLAAGDQDTQYF. CDR3 bases: TGTGCCAGCAGCTTAGCGGCGGGAGATCAAGATACGCAGTATTTT. The full variable domain, its missing parts supplied by reference TRBV7-2 and TRBJ2-3, is GAGVSQSPSNKVTEKGKDVELRCDPISGHTALYWYRQSLGQGLEFLIYFQGNSAPDKSGLPSDRFSAERTGGSVSTLTIQRTQQEDSAVYLCASSLAAGDQDTQYFGPGTRLTVL.

This clonotype was seen a few times. V usage is TRBV28 and J usage is TRBJ1-6; TRBD1 is a possible D gene (6 bases). This CDR3 has 16 amino acids. V shed 8 bases and J shed 1 base, with 15 bases lying between them. CDR1 is MDHEN and CDR2 is SYDVKM in the germline V gene. This CDR3 reads CASAPVGTSYNSPLHF. The DNA of the CDR3 is TGTGCCAGCGCTCCCGTCGGGACATCCTATAATTCACCCCTCCACTTT.

There are a few counts of this clonotype. V usage is TRBV20-1 and J usage is TRBJ1-2; D ambiguous. Germline CDR1 and CDR2: DFQATT and SNEGSKA (reference sequence). The CDR3 covers 13 residues. Trimming shortened V by 5 bases and J by 4 bases, and 14 bases separated the two germline ends. The CDR3 here is CSASPGGSYGYTF. As DNA, the CDR3 is TGCAGTGCTTCCCCCGGAGGCAGCTATGGCTACACCTTC.

This clonotype occurred many times. The chain couples TRBV29-1 to TRBJ2-7; D not resolved. V lost 7 bases and J 0 bases, leaving 10 bases between the germline ends. The CDR3 consists of 12 residues. Germline V gene lookup returns CDR1 SQVTM and CDR2 ANQGSEA. CDR3 DNA sequence: TGCAGCGCCCGGTACAACTCCTACGAGCAGTACTTC. This encodes CSARYNSYEQYF.

The chain recombines TRBV9 with TRBJ2-2; 9 nucleotides agree with TRBD1. V dropped 4 bases and J dropped 6; count of bases not matched to a gene: 4. The CDR3 is 14 amino acids. Germline-derived CDR1 and CDR2 are SGDLS and YYNGEE. The CDR3 bases are TGTGCCAGCAGCCTCCGACAGGGGGCCGGGGAGCTGTTTTTT. Protein product: CASSLRQGAGELFF. Full variable domain (rest looked up from reference TRBV9 and TRBJ2-2): DSGVTQTPKHLITATGQRVTLRCSPRSGDLSVYWYQQSLDQGLQFLIQYYNGEERAKGNILERFSAQQFPDLHSELNLSSLELGDSALYFCASSLRQGAGELFFGEGSRLTVL.

This clonotype occurred many times. The rearrangement uses TRBV12-3 or TRBV12-4 and TRBJ2-1; perhaps TRBD1 as D (5 bases). This CDR3 spans 14 amino acids. V gave up 5 bases and J gave up 0 bases, with 8 bases separating them. The CDR3 sequence is CASSADSSYNEQFF. The CDR3 DNA reads TGTGCCAGCAGTGCTGACAGCTCCTACAATGAGCAGTTCTTC.